This T cell receptor beta chain was found in a study of OX40 agonist ivuxolimab in advanced cancers. Regarding the research as a whole: Ivuxolimab was a fully human IgG2 agonistic monoclonal antibody targeting the costimulatory receptor OX40 (CD134). Intravenous ivuxolimab was administered to patients every 2 weeks at six dose levels: 0.01, 0.1, 0.3, 1.5, 3 and 10 mg/kg. Of the roughly 54 dose-escalation patients, hepatocellular carcinoma was present in approximately 20, melanoma in around 15, renal cell carcinoma in 9 and head and neck cancer in 9. In the dose-escalation cohort, approximately 80% of patients were male, and the mean age was around 65 years with a range of about 20 to 90. Prior anti-PD-1, anti-PD-L1 or anti-CTLA-4 therapy was permitted, and 30% to 50% of dose-escalation patients had received checkpoint inhibitors. Partial responses occurred in three dose-escalation patients: two with cutaneous melanoma and one with hepatocellular carcinoma. Peripheral TCRbeta sequencing aimed to test whether ivuxolimab altered TCR sequence diversity and caused clonal T-cell expansion. The paper covers the monotherapy dose-escalation part of the phase I ivuxolimab trial, which included N ≈ 50 patients. Results the study describes overall, beyond this receptor: After ivuxolimab, expanded clones were on average more numerous among CD8+ T cells than among CD4+ T cells. Low levels of normalized T-cell clonal expansion were also seen in some patients who did not respond. Clonal expansion of both CD4+ and CD8+ blood T cells was observed from baseline to week 6 at doses 0.1 to 3.0 mg/kg. Partial responders in the 0.1-3.0 mg/kg groups had among the lowest normalized peripheral clonal expansion, especially among CD8+ T cells. Antigen specificity was not determined for the clonally expanded peripheral T cells.

The trial excluded patients who had a history of autoimmune disease or who were on systemic immunosuppression. In every dose cohort, peripheral blood was drawn for TCR sequencing at baseline, cycle 4 day 1, and cycle 7 day 1. The samples were taken from a phase I, first-in-human, multicenter, open-label dose-escalation trial of ivuxolimab. Adults with locally advanced or metastatic melanoma, renal cell carcinoma, hepatocellular carcinoma or head and neck squamous cell carcinoma were enrolled in the trial. CD4+ and CD8+ T cells were sorted separately from peripheral blood before TCR sequencing. On this clone: This receptor's antigen is unknown. Base-call qualities are not available, and no considerably larger clone is one nucleotide away.

The trim is 2 bases for V and 0 bases for J, with a gap of 11 bases between the germline ends. The CDR3 goes from the cysteine to the phenylalanine over 16 residues. Only CDR3 DNA is held: 48 bases, read in frame from base 1. The germline V gene provides CDR1 MGHDK and CDR2 SYGVNS. To sequence the TCRbeta CDR3 region, genomic DNA was isolated from the sorted cells. The immunoSEQ Assay was used to sequence the TCRbeta CDR3 regions. TCRdb limited this immuneACCESS table to in-frame rearrangements with V and J called. A share of clones is missing; checked studies link under half to unresolved V genes, and the rest is unexplained. The sample data list about 22,000 clones, and approximately 91% of these were observed just once. The biggest ten clones account for around 30% of the sample.

This TCR came from an adult with an advanced solid tumor such as melanoma, head and neck, liver or kidney cancer. The chain is made from TRBV25-1 and TRBJ2-1; the D region possibly corresponds to TRBD2 (6 bases align). Source: CD4+ or CD8+ T cells sorted from blood, taken in a trial of the OX40 agonist ivuxolimab. The CDR3 region reads CASSEISGPSYNEQFF. Read as DNA, the sequence is TGTGCCAGCAGTGAAATTAGCGGACCCTCCTACAATGAGCAGTTCTTC.